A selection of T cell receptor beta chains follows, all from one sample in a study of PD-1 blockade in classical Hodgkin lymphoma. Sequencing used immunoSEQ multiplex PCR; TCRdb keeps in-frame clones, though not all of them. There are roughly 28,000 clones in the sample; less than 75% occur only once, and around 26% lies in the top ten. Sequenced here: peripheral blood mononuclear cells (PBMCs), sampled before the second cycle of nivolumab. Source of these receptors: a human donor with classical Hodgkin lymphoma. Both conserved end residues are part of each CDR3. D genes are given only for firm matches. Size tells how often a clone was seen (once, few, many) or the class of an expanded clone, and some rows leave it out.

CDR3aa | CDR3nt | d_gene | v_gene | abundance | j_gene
CASRMAQGGGELFF | TGTGCCAGTAGGATGGCACAGGGGGGCGGGGAGCTGTTTTTT | TRBD1 | TRBV19 | - | TRBJ2-2
CASSFGQRNQPQHF | TGTGCCAGCAGTTTTGGGCAGCGGAATCAGCCCCAGCATTTT | - | TRBV28 | - | TRBJ1-5
CASSQDRERYTF | TGTGCCAGCTCTCAGGACAGGGAGCGCTACACCTTC | TRBD1 | TRBV18 | - | TRBJ1-2
CASSVNQGNTDTQYF | TGTGCCAGCAGTGTTAATCAGGGGAACACAGATACGCAGTATTTT | - | TRBV6-1 | - | TRBJ2-3
CASSLVVNTEAFF | TGTGCCAGCAGTTTAGTCGTTAACACTGAAGCTTTCTTT | - | TRBV10-3 | - | TRBJ1-1
CASSLTGGGAYEQYF | TGTGCCAGCAGCTTAACGGGCGGGGGTGCCTACGAGCAGTACTTC | TRBD2 | TRBV7-2 | - | TRBJ2-7
CASSADREGLEQYF | TGTGCCAGCAGTGCAGACAGGGAGGGTCTCGAGCAGTACTTC | - | TRBV6-1 | - | TRBJ2-7
CASSYGLAGGPSYNEQFF | TGTGCCAGCAGTTACGGACTAGCGGGAGGGCCTTCCTACAATGAGCAGTTCTTC | TRBD2 | TRBV27 | - | TRBJ2-1
CASSYKIMNTEAFF | TGTGCCAGCAGCTACAAGATAATGAACACTGAAGCTTTCTTT | - | TRBV7-8 | - | TRBJ1-1
CASGDRRYEQYF | TGTGCCAGCGGGGACAGGCGCTACGAGCAGTACTTC | TRBD1 | TRBV6-5 | - | TRBJ2-7
CASSLGTVATNEKLFF | TGTGCCAGCAGTCTTGGGACAGTTGCAACTAATGAAAAACTGTTTTTT | TRBD1 | TRBV9 | - | TRBJ1-4
CASSLGLSQGSGANVLTF | TGTGCCAGCAGCTTGGGACTCTCGCAGGGCTCTGGGGCCAACGTCCTGACTTTC | - | TRBV7-9 | - | TRBJ2-6
CASSFRGSNTGELFF | TGTGCCAGCAGCTTTCGGGGGTCGAACACCGGGGAGCTGTTTTTT | - | TRBV5-6 | - | TRBJ2-2
CASSQGNGQGAGGELFF | TGCGCCAGCAGCCAAGGGAATGGACAGGGGGCTGGCGGGGAGCTGTTTTTT | TRBD1 | TRBV4-3 | - | TRBJ2-2
CASSIAPPAEQYF | TGTGCCAGTAGTATAGCCCCACCTGCCGAGCAGTACTTC | - | TRBV19 | - | TRBJ2-7
CASSKAVSGGTQYF | TGTGCCAGTAGTAAGGCGGTTTCTGGGGGGACGCAGTATTTT | - | TRBV19 | - | TRBJ2-3
CASSLAGGNSPLHF | TGTGCCAGCAGCTTGGCGGGGGGCAACTCACCCCTCCACTTT | - | TRBV7-9 | few | TRBJ1-6
CASSMTSGVWNEQFF | TGTGCCAGCAGTATGACTAGCGGTGTTTGGAATGAGCAGTTCTTC | TRBD2 | TRBV6-5 | - | TRBJ2-1
CASSPTGYHQPQHF | TGTGCCAGCAGTCCCACAGGATACCATCAGCCCCAGCATTTT | - | TRBV6-5 | - | TRBJ1-5
CASGFTGAFKTGELFF | TGTGCTAGTGGTTTTACAGGGGCTTTCAAGACCGGGGAGCTGTTTTTT | TRBD1 | TRBV12-5 | - | TRBJ2-2
CASSLLGASEAFF | TGTGCCAGCAGTTTACTGGGGGCTTCTGAAGCTTTCTTT | - | TRBV28 | - | TRBJ1-1
CASSDLTGTLGGNEQFF | TGTGCCAGCAGTGATCTGACAGGGACTCTCGGGGGAAATGAGCAGTTCTTC | - | TRBV6-1 | few | TRBJ2-1
CASSAWTSGRASDTQYF | TGTGCCAGCAGCGCTTGGACTAGCGGGAGGGCCTCAGATACGCAGTATTTT | TRBD2 | TRBV9 | once | TRBJ2-3
CASRGTAYGYTF | TGTGCCAGCAGAGGGACAGCATATGGCTACACCTTC | TRBD1 | TRBV2 | - | TRBJ1-2
CASSPLASRNTEAFF | TGTGCCAGCAGCCCTCTCGCGTCTAGGAACACTGAAGCTTTCTTT | - | TRBV6-5 | many | TRBJ1-1
CASKSGKTEGSYEQYF | TGTGCCAGTAAGAGTGGGAAAACGGAGGGCTCCTACGAGCAGTACTTC | - | TRBV19 | - | TRBJ2-7
CASSQLTGGVETQYF | TGTGCCAGCAGCCAACTGACAGGGGGCGTCGAGACCCAGTACTTC | TRBD1 | TRBV13 | few | TRBJ2-5
CASSGGLAGGRDTQYF | TGCGCCAGCAGTGGGGGACTAGCGGGAGGAAGAGATACGCAGTATTTT | TRBD2 | TRBV5-1 | - | TRBJ2-3
CASRVAGFQETQYF | TGTGCCAGCCGTGTAGCGGGGTTCCAAGAGACCCAGTACTTC | TRBD2 | TRBV28 | - | TRBJ2-5
CASSVGQNRNTEAFF | TGTGCCAGCAGCGTAGGACAGAACAGGAACACTGAAGCTTTCTTT | - | TRBV9 | - | TRBJ1-1
CASSHRGQSGYTF | TGTGCCAGTAGCCACAGGGGGCAGAGTGGCTACACCTTC | TRBD1 | TRBV19 | - | TRBJ1-2
CASSLSTSGGLLGTQYF | TGTGCCAGCAGCTTAAGTACTAGCGGGGGTCTCCTGGGTACGCAGTATTTT | TRBD2 | TRBV11-2 | - | TRBJ2-3
CASSQAGGLHTEAFF | TGTGCCAGCAGCCAGGCAGGGGGCCTTCACACTGAAGCTTTCTTT | TRBD1 | TRBV14 | large | TRBJ1-1
CASSVVAGLTNNEQFF | TGTGCCAGCAGCGTAGTTGCTGGGCTCACAAACAATGAGCAGTTCTTC | - | TRBV9 | - | TRBJ2-1
CASSFRETIAEQYF | TGTGCCAGCAGTTTCCGGGAGACGATCGCCGAGCAGTACTTC | - | TRBV27 | - | TRBJ2-7